This T cell receptor gamma chain was captured in a study of gamma-delta chains in newborns, infants, children. Background on the study: Microbial exposure reportedly drives polyclonal innate γδ T cell expansion after birth.

TCRdb used CATT to re-call clones from the reads. The sample has over 400 gamma-chain clones, roughly two fifths seen once. Per the germline V gene, CDR1 is GITISATS and CDR2 is ISYDGTV (reference sequence). This CDR3 spans 18 amino acids. A V gene of TRGV9 was called, but no J gene was assigned. Sequenced input: blood. The TCR sequence derives from a child who was a newborn, infant or young child, either healthy, febrile or measles-vaccinated (not recorded which). CDR3 sequence (DNA): TGTGCCTTGTGGGAGGTGCAGGGGGAAGAGTTGGGCAAAAAAATCGAGGTATTT. This encodes CALWEVQGEELGKKIEVF.